This T cell receptor (beta chain) stems from a study of T cells in tuberculosis. Study at large: A South African cohort included IGRA-negative adolescents, latently infected IGRA-positive adolescents and adults with active tuberculosis.

The assay was immunoSEQ multiplex PCR, and TCRdb's table has in-frame clones only and misses some. The repertoire holds more than 30,000 clones, with about 83% as singletons. The time point denotes: new active TB diagnosis, blood taken before or within 7 days of starting treatment. CDR3 length: 14 residues. Unmatched junction bases numbered 3, after V lost 2 bases and J lost 4 bases. Germline CDR1 SGHRS, CDR2 YFSETQ. This rearrangement joins TRBV5-1 to TRBJ2-1; 7 bases are shared with TRBD1. This clonotype originated in an adult with tuberculosis. The source material was PBMCs, sampled at tuberculosis diagnosis. CDR3 loop: CASSLGGLYNEQFF. CDR3 DNA sequence: TGCGCCAGCAGCTTAGGGGGCCTTTACAATGAGCAGTTCTTC.